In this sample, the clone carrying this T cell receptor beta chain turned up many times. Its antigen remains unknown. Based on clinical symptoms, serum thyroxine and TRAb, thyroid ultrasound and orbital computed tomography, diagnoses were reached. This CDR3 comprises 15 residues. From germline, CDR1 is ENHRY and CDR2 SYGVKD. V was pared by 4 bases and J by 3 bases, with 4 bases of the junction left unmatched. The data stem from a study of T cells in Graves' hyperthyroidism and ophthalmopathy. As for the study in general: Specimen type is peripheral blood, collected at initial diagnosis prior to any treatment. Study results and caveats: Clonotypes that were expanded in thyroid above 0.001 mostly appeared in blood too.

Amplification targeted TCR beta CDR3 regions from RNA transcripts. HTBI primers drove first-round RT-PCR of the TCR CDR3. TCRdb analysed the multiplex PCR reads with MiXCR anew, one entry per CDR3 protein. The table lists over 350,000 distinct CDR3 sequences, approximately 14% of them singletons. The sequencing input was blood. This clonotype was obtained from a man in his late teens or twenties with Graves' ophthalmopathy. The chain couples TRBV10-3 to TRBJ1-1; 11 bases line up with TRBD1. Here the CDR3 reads CAISGTGGWDTEAFF. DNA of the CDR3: TGTGCCATCAGTGGGACAGGGGGCTGGGACACTGAAGCTTTCTTT.